This is a list of T cell receptor beta chains from one sample in a study of shared clonotypes between healthy human individuals. TCRdb's table, derived via immunoSEQ multiplex PCR, lists solely in-frame clones and lacks some. The table includes approximately 640,000 clones, less than 95% detected once. Sequencing input: memory CD8+ T cells from PBMCs. These receptor sequences come from a man aged 18 to 30 in good health. Some clones in this sample may be carry-over from other donors' samples. The CDR3 runs from the conserved cysteine through the conserved F or W. Each record gives: D gene, J gene, V gene, clone size, CDR3 protein, CDR3 DNA. D genes are given only for firm matches. Clone size is given for some rows only: seen once, a few or many times, or a class if the clone is expanded.

- | TRBJ2-1 | TRBV11-2 | - | CASSLVARVWGNEQFF | TGTGCCAGCAGCTTAGTGGCGCGGGTCTGGGGCAATGAGCAGTTCTTC
TRBD1 | TRBJ2-2 | TRBV14 | - | CASSQVGQGGTGELFF | TGTGCCAGCAGCCAAGTGGGACAGGGAGGCACCGGGGAGCTGTTTTTT
- | TRBJ2-7 | TRBV7-9 | - | CASSNLGVGAYEQYF | TGTGCCAGCAGCAATTTGGGAGTCGGTGCGTACGAGCAGTACTTC
- | TRBJ2-1 | TRBV6-1 | - | CASSESWRAGYEQFF | TGTGCCAGCAGTGAATCGTGGCGGGCGGGCTATGAGCAGTTCTTC
TRBD1 | TRBJ1-2 | TRBV5-4 | - | CASSLGPGQVYGYTF | TGTGCCAGCAGCTTGGGCCCGGGACAGGTCTATGGCTACACCTTC
TRBD1 | TRBJ2-1 | TRBV7-9 | once | CASSWGQGAVNEQFF | TGTGCCAGCAGCTGGGGACAGGGTGCCGTTAATGAGCAGTTCTTC
- | TRBJ1-5 | TRBV27 | - | CASSLSSIPNQPQHF | TGTGCCAGCAGTCTGTCATCGATCCCCAATCAGCCCCAGCATTTT
- | TRBJ2-7 | TRBV28 | - | CASSSYRDQTYEQYF | TGTGCCAGCAGTTCATACCGGGACCAAACCTACGAGCAGTACTTC
TRBD2 | TRBJ2-7 | TRBV6-5 | - | CASSYSTSGHPYEQYF | TGTGCCAGCAGTTACTCGACTAGCGGCCATCCCTACGAGCAGTACTTC
- | TRBJ2-3 | TRBV11-2 | once | CASSLGWIGQLTDTQYF | TGTGCCAGCAGCTTAGGGTGGATAGGGCAGCTCACAGATACGCAGTATTTT
- | TRBJ2-6 | TRBV27 | - | CASSSPRGGSANVLTF | TGTGCCAGCAGTTCCCCCCGAGGGGGATCGGCCAACGTCCTGACTTTC
TRBD1 | TRBJ2-7 | TRBV2 | many | CASSWSQATGVHSYEQYF | TGTGCCAGCAGTTGGAGTCAGGCGACAGGGGTCCACTCCTACGAGCAGTACTTC
- | TRBJ2-2 | TRBV13 | - | CASSIVRGGELFF | TGTGCCAGCAGCATAGTACGGGGCGGGGAGCTGTTTTTT
- | TRBJ2-2 | TRBV7-9 | - | CASSLSSGLPTGELFF | TGTGCCAGCAGCTTAAGCTCTGGTCTCCCGACCGGGGAGCTGTTTTTT
TRBD2 | TRBJ2-3 | TRBV5-1 | - | CASRAGGPADTQYF | TGCGCCAGCAGGGCGGGAGGGCCAGCTGATACGCAGTATTTT
- | TRBJ2-7 | TRBV11-2 | - | CASSGGANYEQYF | TGTGCCAGCAGCGGGGGGGCGAACTACGAGCAGTACTTC
- | TRBJ1-2 | TRBV4-1 | - | CASSQESGRKYGYTF | TGCGCCAGCAGCCAAGAATCGGGCAGGAAGTATGGCTACACCTTC
TRBD1 | TRBJ1-5 | TRBV19 | - | CASSTRTGSNQPQHF | TGTGCCAGTAGTACCCGGACAGGGAGCAATCAGCCCCAGCATTTT
TRBD1 | TRBJ1-2 | TRBV14 | - | CASSHQFQGVLNYGYTF | TGTGCCAGCAGCCACCAATTTCAGGGGGTCCTTAACTATGGCTACACCTTC
- | TRBJ2-3 | TRBV5-4 | - | CASSFNGASTDTQYF | TGTGCCAGCAGCTTTAACGGGGCTAGCACAGATACGCAGTATTTT
- | TRBJ1-4 | TRBV5-1 | once | CASSQTPIIATNEKLFF | TGCGCCAGCAGCCAAACTCCCATCATTGCAACTAATGAAAAACTGTTTTTT
- | TRBJ2-2 | TRBV19 | once | CASSIDWRAEYTGELFF | TGTGCCAGTAGTATAGATTGGAGGGCAGAGTACACCGGGGAGCTGTTTTTT
TRBD2 | TRBJ2-2 | TRBV4-1 | - | CASSQVTIAGESGELFF | TGCGCCAGCAGCCAAGTAACAATAGCGGGAGAGAGCGGGGAGCTGTTTTTT
- | TRBJ2-2 | TRBV7-6 | - | CASSPTGIANTGELFF | TGTGCCAGCAGCCCTACAGGGATAGCGAACACCGGGGAGCTGTTTTTT